A single sample gave rise to the 2 T cell receptor beta chains below, sequenced in a study of T cell responses to AZD1222 COVID-19 vaccine. TCRdb's copy holds only in-frame clones and misses some; the assay was immunoSEQ multiplex PCR. The table shows over 85,000 clones, with around 84% occurring only once. Specimen: peripheral blood, collected 28 days after the second AZD1222 dose. These TCRs come from an adult who received the AZD1222 COVID-19 vaccine.

V and J are TRBV7-3 and TRBJ2-5; possible D gene TRBD2, 6 bases. This CDR3 contains 14 residues. Germline loops: CDR1 SGHTA, CDR2 FQGTGA. Trimming left V 2 bases short and J 0 bases short, with 7 bases between. The CDR3 sequence is CASSLGGNQETQYF. CDR3 sequence (DNA): TGTGCCAGCAGCTTAGGAGGGAACCAAGAGACCCAGTACTTC.

The rearrangement links TRBV19 to TRBJ2-5; a possible D gene is TRBD1 (5 bases). Germline CDR1 and CDR2: LNHDA and SQIVND (reference sequence). Trimming took 5 bases from V and 1 from J, leaving 11 bases between them. CDR3 length: 14 amino acids. The CDR3 DNA reads as TGTGCCAGTAGTCTATCGACAGCCCAAGAGACCCAGTACTTC. This translates into CASSLSTAQETQYF.